Listed below are T cell receptor beta chains from one sample, sequenced in a study of T-cell memory formation after mild COVID-19. TCRdb redid the calling of the 5' RACE reads with MiXCR, one entry per CDR3 protein. The data show roughly 250,000 distinct CDR3 sequences, about a sixth seen once. The sequenced material came from PBMCs or a T cell subset sorted from them (not recorded which). The receptors originated from a man in his late teens or twenties who had mild COVID-19 (a few samples of this study predate the infection). Cell type and time point are not known. The CDR3 runs from the conserved cysteine through the conserved F or W. The D gene is left open where the match is weak. Rows give clone size only sometimes, using once, few, many, or a class for an expanded clone.

J gene,D gene,clone size,V gene,CDR3 DNA,CDR3 protein
TRBJ2-5,TRBD1,few,TRBV12-3/TRBV12-4,TGTGCCAGCAGTTTACCCGGGACAGGGAGCACAAAAGAGACCCAGTACTTC,CASSLPGTGSTKETQYF
TRBJ2-2,.,many,TRBV7-9,TGTGCCAGCAGCTTACGTCCGGGGGGCGACACCGGGGAGCTGTTTTTT,CASSLRPGGDTGELFF
TRBJ2-2,.,few,TRBV4-2,TGTGCCAGCAGCCAAGAGCTATGGCCCGGGGAGCTGTTTTTT,CASSQELWPGELFF
TRBJ1-3,.,few,TRBV4-1,TGCGCCAGCAGCCAAGTGGAGGGACATCCGGGAAACACCATATATTTT,CASSQVEGHPGNTIYF
TRBJ1-1,.,.,TRBV12-3/TRBV12-4,TGTGCCAGCAGTTTGGAGGCCGACACTGAAGCTTTCTTT,CASSLEADTEAFF
TRBJ2-3,.,.,TRBV5-1,TGCGCCAGCAGTACCAGGGCGTACACAGATACGCAGTATTTT,CASSTRAYTDTQYF
TRBJ1-5,.,.,TRBV7-2,TGTGCCAGCAGCTTAGATTCACAGCCCCAGCATTTT,CASSLDSQPQHF
TRBJ2-2,TRBD1,.,TRBV7-2,TGTGCCAGCAGCCGATTACAGGGGGCATCCGGGGAGCTGTTTTTT,CASSRLQGASGELFF
TRBJ2-1,TRBD1,.,TRBV5-1,TGCGCCAGCAGAACCGGGACAGGGGGCTACAATGAGCAGTTCTTC,CASRTGTGGYNEQFF
TRBJ1-2,.,.,TRBV30,TGTGCCTGGAGCCCTCCGGGCCAAGGTTATGGCTACACCTTC,CAWSPPGQGYGYTF
TRBJ2-3,.,.,TRBV12-3/TRBV12-4,TGTGCCAGCAGTGGGACCATCTCCATCACAGATACGCAGTATTTT,CASSGTISITDTQYF